At least ten counts were recorded for the clone carrying this TCR beta chain. No antigen is known for it. In TCRdb, the reads were re-called with MiXCR into one record per CDR3 protein. The table lists 200,000 to 300,000 distinct CDR3 sequences, 9.1% of them singletons. Germline V lookup: CDR1 SGHVS, CDR2 FQNEAQ. The CDR3 length is 15 residues. Between the trimmed V and J ends, which lost 5 bases and 8 bases, there was a span of 19 bases. This specimen belongs to a study of T cell repertoires in cytomegalovirus infection. Study overall: Matching HLA type, along with CMV infection, was indicated by public TCR beta signatures. The study's findings and limits: Totalled public TCR beta family frequency picked out people who carried CMV plus the relevant HLA. Across the ex vivo response, the dominant clonotypes were HLA-C-restricted CMV-specific TCR beta clonotypes.

The chain combines TRBV7-8 with TRBJ2-1, with D possibly TRBD2 on 5 matching bases. This clonotype originated in a human donor in good health (CMV status not recorded). Some clones in this sample may be carry-over from other donors' samples. Sequencing input: PBMCs. CDR3 nucleotide sequence: TGTGCCAGCAGCCGAGGGTCGATCCCGAGGGATGAGCAGTTCTTC. The encoded protein is CASSRGSIPRDEQFF.